Many counts were recorded for the clone carrying this T cell receptor beta chain. Its antigen remains unidentified. CDR3 length: 14 amino acids. Germline CDR1 and CDR2: KGHSH and LQKENI. Trimming took off 2 bases at V and 6 bases at J, with 13 bases between the two ends. This sample was taken from a study of T cell repertoires in cytomegalovirus infection. Study-wide context: CMV infection and matching HLA type were both indicated by public TCR beta signatures.

Study results and limitations: In two of eight donors, the top clonotype was HLA-C-restricted CMV-specific. Cumulated frequencies of public TCR beta families served to identify carriers of CMV plus the relevant HLA.

TCRdb used MiXCR to reprocess the reads, holding one entry per CDR3 protein. Of 150,000 to 200,000 distinct CDR3 sequences detected, 8.5% to 10% appear once; the ten largest clones hold 4.6%. The chain employs TRBV18 and TRBJ1-1, with D hard to call. The sequenced sample was PBMCs. This TCR was recovered from a human donor in good health (CMV status not recorded). Some clones in this sample may be carry-over from other donors' samples. DNA of the CDR3: TGTGCCAGCTCACCAAGCGGGGAGGTCGCTGAAGCTTTCTTT. It codes for CASSPSGEVAEAFF.